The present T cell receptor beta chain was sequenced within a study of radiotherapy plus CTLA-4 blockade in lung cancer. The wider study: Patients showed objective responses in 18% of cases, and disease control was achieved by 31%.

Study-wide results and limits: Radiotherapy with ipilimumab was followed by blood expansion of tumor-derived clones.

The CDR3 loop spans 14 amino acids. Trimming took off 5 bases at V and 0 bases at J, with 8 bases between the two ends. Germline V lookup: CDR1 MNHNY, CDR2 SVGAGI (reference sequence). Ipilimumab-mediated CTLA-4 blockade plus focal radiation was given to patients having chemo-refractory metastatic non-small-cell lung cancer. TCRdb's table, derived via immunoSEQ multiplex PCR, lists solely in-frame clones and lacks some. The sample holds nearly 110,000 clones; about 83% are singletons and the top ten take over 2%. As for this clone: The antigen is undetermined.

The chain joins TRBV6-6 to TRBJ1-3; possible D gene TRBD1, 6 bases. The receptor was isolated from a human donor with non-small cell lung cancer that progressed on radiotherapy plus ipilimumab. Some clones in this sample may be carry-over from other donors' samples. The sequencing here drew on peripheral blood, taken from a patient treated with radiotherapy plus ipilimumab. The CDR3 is CASSTGYSGNTIYF. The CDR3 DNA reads TGTGCCAGCAGTACAGGGTACTCTGGAAACACCATATATTTT.